The 15 T cell receptor beta chains below come from one sample, sequenced in a study of T-cell reconstitution after alpha-beta-depleted transplantation in children. Preparation of the TCRbeta library used unique molecular identifiers. TCRdb independently ran MiXCR on the PCR reads; one entry per CDR3 protein. The sample shows over 80,000 distinct CDR3 sequences, roughly a quarter of them seen only once. This sample comprised PBMCs, obtained before TCRalphabeta/CD19-depleted stem cell transplant. All receptors derive from a boy aged 2 to 9 with acute lymphoblastic leukemia, due to receive a stem cell transplant.

This clonotype was detected many times. The gene calls are TRBV6-4 and TRBJ2-3, with D possibly TRBD2 on 6 matching bases. V lost 0 bases to trimming and J lost 4 bases, with 11 bases between them. The CDR3 loop spans 15 amino acids. Per germline, CDR1 MRHNA and CDR2 SNTAGT. CDR3 residues: CASSDSSGGPDTQYF. The CDR3 DNA sequence: TGTGCCAGCAGTGACTCAAGCGGAGGGCCAGATACGCAGTATTTT.

This chain uses TRBV4-1 with TRBJ1-1; D is unclear. CDR3 size: 15 residues. The V gene's germline CDR1 is MGHRA and CDR2 YSYEKL. Trimming removed 4 bases from V and 1 base from J, with 13 bases in between. The CDR3 is CASSRVGTANTEAFF. In DNA form, the CDR3 reads TGCGCCAGCAGCCGGGTGGGAACAGCGAACACTGAAGCTTTCTTT.

This clonotype was detected only a few times. The chain recombines TRBV6-2 or TRBV6-3 with TRBJ2-3; 11 nucleotides line up with TRBD2. With V trimmed by 6 bases and J by 5 bases, 13 bases remained unmatched. The CDR3 sequence is 17 residues long. Looked up from germline, CDR1 is MNHEY and CDR2 is SVGEGT. The CDR3 DNA follows: TGTGCCAGCAGCGCGGGACTAGCGGAGGGGCCGGGAGATACGCAGTATTTT. Amino acids: CASSAGLAEGPGDTQYF.

The V and J genes are TRBV20-1 and TRBJ2-7; D is possibly TRBD2 (5 bases). CDR3 length: 14 amino acids. V gave up 3 bases and J gave up 4 bases, with 16 bases separating them. CDR1 DFQATT and CDR2 SNEGSKA come from the germline V gene (reference sequence). In DNA, the CDR3 is TGCAGTGCTAGGCCGGCGGGCTTCTGGTACGAGCAGTACTTC. It translates to CSARPAGFWYEQYF.

This clonotype has only a few counts. This chain connects TRBV29-1 to TRBJ2-7; D not resolved. In germline, CDR1 is SQVTM, CDR2 ANQGSEA. With 0 bases removed from V and 2 bases from J, the gap between germline ends came to 14 bases. The CDR3 runs 15 residues. The CDR3 bases are TGCAGCGTTGAAGATCCATGGCAGCGTCCCTACGAGCAGTACTTC. Protein product: CSVEDPWQRPYEQYF.

Regarding this clonotype: One end of the junction fails to match germline, which may point to a read error. The genes are TRBV3-1 and TRBJ1-6; D is perhaps TRBD1 (6 bases). CDR1 is LGHDT, CDR2 YNNKEL, per germline (reference sequence). The CDR3 is 13 amino acids. The CDR3 nucleotides are TGTGCCAGCAGCCAAGATCTTAGGACAGACCTGGTTTTT. Translation gives CASSQDLRTDLVF.

Concerning this clonotype: A much larger clone differs from this one at a single base, so this may be a read error. The chain uses TRBV12-3 or TRBV12-4 and TRBJ2-1; the match to TRBD2 covers 12 bases. CDR3 size: 15 residues. The CDR3 is CSSSLETSGRVEQFF. CDR3 nucleotides: TGTTCCAGCAGTTTGGAGACTAGCGGGAGAGTTGAGCAGTTCTTC.

The table lists this clonotype with a few counts. For the CDR3, the DNA is TGCGCCAGCAGCCAAGGAAGCGGAGGGGCCCAAGAGACCCAGTACTTC. It specifies CASSQGSGGAQETQYF. The V call is TRBV4-1, the J call TRBJ2-5, with a tentative D call TRBD2 (6 bases). The germline V and J ends were trimmed by 1 base and 1 base, with 13 bases remaining between them. Per germline, CDR1 MGHRA and CDR2 YSYEKL. The CDR3 is 16 residues long.

The chain combines TRBV10-3 with TRBJ2-7; 12 bases fit TRBD1. The germline CDR1 and CDR2 sequences are ENHRY and SYGVKD. After removal of 5 bases from V and 6 bases from J, the junction contained 8 bases not matched to a gene. This CDR3 has 15 amino acids. CDR3 loop: CAISHSGQGAGEQYF. DNA for the CDR3: TGTGCCATCAGTCATTCGGGACAGGGGGCGGGCGAGCAGTACTTC.

This clonotype was seen more than once but under ten times. The J gene is TRBJ2-1, the V gene TRBV7-6; possibly TRBD1 for D (5 bases). Trimming removed 3 bases at V and 0 bases at J, with 6 bases between. Germline CDR1 is SGHVS and CDR2 is FNYEAQ. CDR3 size: 14 residues. In DNA, the CDR3 is TGTGCCAGCAGCTTTCAGGGCTCCTACAATGAGCAGTTCTTC. It is translated as CASSFQGSYNEQFF.

CDR3 sequence reads: CASGLSYNEQFF. The CDR3 nucleotides are TGTGCCAGCGGGCTTAGCTACAATGAGCAGTTCTTC. The chain combines TRBV28 with TRBJ2-1; D is ambiguous. Germline loops: CDR1 MDHEN, CDR2 SYDVKM. The V end was cut by 8 bases, the J end by 3 bases, with 8 bases between. There are 12 residues in the CDR3.

V gene TRBV24-1 combines with J gene TRBJ2-7; a weak D match, TRBD1 (7 bases). The germline V and J ends were trimmed by 3 bases and 2 bases, with 10 bases remaining between them. The CDR3 has 14 amino acids. Germline CDR1 KGHDR, CDR2 SFDVKD. The CDR3 loop reads CATSDAGQPYEQYF. As DNA, the CDR3 is TGTGCCACCAGTGATGCGGGACAGCCCTACGAGCAGTACTTC.

V is TRBV15 and J is TRBJ2-1, with D possibly being TRBD1 or TRBD2 (5 bases each). Trimming left V 3 bases short and J 9 bases short, with 12 bases between. Germline CDR1 is LNHNV and CDR2 is YYDKDF (reference sequence). The CDR3 sequence is 13 residues long. The CDR3 region has the DNA TGTGCCACCAGCAGGGACTTTGGGGGTGAGCAGTTCTTC. Protein product: CATSRDFGGEQFF.

V usage is TRBV4-2 and J usage is TRBJ2-1; the match to TRBD2 covers 8 bases. The CDR3 contains 14 residues. J gave up 7 bases and V 4 bases, and 6 bases lay outside the gene matches. CDR1 and CDR2 (germline): LGHNA, YNFKEQ. The CDR3 reads CASSLTSGDNEQFF. The CDR3 DNA sequence: TGTGCCAGCAGCCTCACTAGCGGAGATAATGAGCAGTTCTTC.

This clonotype has only a few counts. The CDR3 protein is CASSPPPTDRNFNYGYTF. In DNA form, the CDR3 reads TGCGCCAGCAGCCCCCCCCCAACAGACAGAAATTTTAACTATGGCTACACCTTC. The J gene is TRBJ1-2, the V gene TRBV5-1, with D tentatively TRBD1 (5 bases). The CDR3 is made up of 18 amino acids. V was clipped by 4 bases and J by 1 base, with 23 bases between them. The germline V gene encodes CDR1 SGHRS and CDR2 YFSETQ.